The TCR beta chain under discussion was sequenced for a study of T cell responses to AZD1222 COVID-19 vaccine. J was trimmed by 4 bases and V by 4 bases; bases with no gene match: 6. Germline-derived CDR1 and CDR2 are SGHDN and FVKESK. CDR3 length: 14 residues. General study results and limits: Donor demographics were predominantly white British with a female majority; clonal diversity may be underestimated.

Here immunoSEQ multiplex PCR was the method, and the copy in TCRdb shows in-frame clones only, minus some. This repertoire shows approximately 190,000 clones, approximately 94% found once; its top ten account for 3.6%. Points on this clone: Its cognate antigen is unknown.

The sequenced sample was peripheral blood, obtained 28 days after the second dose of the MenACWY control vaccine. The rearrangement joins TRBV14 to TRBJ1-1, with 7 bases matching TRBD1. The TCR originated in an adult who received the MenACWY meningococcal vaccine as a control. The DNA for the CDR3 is TGTGCCAGCAGCCCCCGGGCAGGGGGCACTGAAGCTTTCTTT. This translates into CASSPRAGGTEAFF.